Below are 32 T cell receptor beta chains sequenced from a single sample in a study of shared clonotypes between healthy human individuals. Some clones are missing from TCRdb's copy, which holds only in-frame ones; the method was immunoSEQ multiplex PCR. The sample carries approximately 1,000,000 clones, around 77% recorded once. Source material: memory CD4+ T cells from PBMCs. The subset: CD45RA-negative fraction. These receptors were taken from a man in his late teens or twenties in good health. Some clones in this sample may be carry-over from other donors' samples.

The chain employs TRBV28 and TRBJ1-2; 8 bases are a match to TRBD1. Germline trimming cut 6 bases from V and 8 bases from J; bases unmatched to any gene: 8. This CDR3 comprises 13 residues. CDR1 MDHEN and CDR2 SYDVKM come from the germline V gene. CDR3 protein: CASSLPGGDGYTF. CDR3 DNA: TGTGCCAGCAGCTTACCAGGGGGCGACGGCTACACCTTC.

This clone came up a few times. The chain links TRBV4-3 to TRBJ2-3, with 7 bases lining up with TRBD2. Germline V CDR1 and CDR2: LGHNA, YSLEER. J gave up 7 bases and V 0 bases, and 16 bases lay outside the gene matches. The CDR3 has 18 residues. In nucleotides, the CDR3 is TGCGCCAGCAGCCAAGATCTCGGGGGAGGGGTGTTAATGAATACGCAGTATTTT. Its protein is CASSQDLGGGVLMNTQYF.

This sequence joins TRBV30 and TRBJ2-3; 9 bases map to TRBD1. Germline assignment: CDR1 GTSNPN and CDR2 SVGIG (reference sequence). V trimming: 3 bases; J trimming: 6 bases; junction bases outside the gene matches: 25. The CDR3 spans 20 residues. The CDR3 DNA follows: TGTGCCTGGAGCGGAACCGACGGGACAGGGAGATATTTGATACCGGATACGCAGTATTTT. It translates to CAWSGTDGTGRYLIPDTQYF.

V gene TRBV5-1 combines with J gene TRBJ2-2; D is perhaps TRBD1 or TRBD2 (5 bases each). This CDR3 is 14 amino acids long. Germline assignment: CDR1 SGHRS and CDR2 YFSETQ. Trimming shortened V by 0 bases and J by 4 bases, and 7 bases separated the two germline ends. CDR3 sequence: CASSLDGTTGELFF. As DNA, the CDR3 is TGCGCCAGCAGCTTGGACGGGACCACCGGGGAGCTGTTTTTT.

A remark on this clone: This CDR3 is also generated by other DNA sequences in the sample. The gene calls are TRBV5-1 and TRBJ2-1, with no clear D. The CDR3 is made up of 14 amino acids. Germline-derived CDR1 and CDR2 are SGHRS and YFSETQ. Trimming removed 0 bases at V and 0 bases at J, with 4 bases between. The CDR3 DNA reads TGCGCCAGCAGCTTGGGGAACTCCTACAATGAGCAGTTCTTC. Translation: CASSLGNSYNEQFF. Using reference TRBV5-1 and TRBJ2-1 for the parts outside the CDR3, the full variable domain is KAGVTQTPRYLIKTRGQQVTLSCSPISGHRSVSWYQQTPGQGLQFLFEYFSETQRNKGNFPGRFSGRQFSNSRSEMNVSTLELGDSALYLCASSLGNSYNEQFFGPGTRLTVL.

This clone was detected ten times or more. This chain joins TRBV27 and TRBJ1-4, with TRBD1 as a possible D gene (5 bases). The CDR3 has 16 residues. Germline assignment: CDR1 MNHEY and CDR2 SMNVEV (reference sequence). With 3 bases removed from V and 7 bases from J, the gap between germline ends came to 18 bases. The chain's CDR3 is CASSFPPGRVREKLFF. In nucleotides, the CDR3 is TGTGCCAGCAGTTTCCCCCCGGGGCGCGTACGTGAAAAACTGTTTTTT. Full variable domain (missing parts from reference TRBV27 and TRBJ1-4): EAQVTQNPRYLITVTGKKLTVTCSQNMNHEYMSWYRQDPGLGLRQIYYSMNVEVTDKGDVPEGYKVSRKEKRNFPLILESPSPNQTSLYFCASSFPPGRVREKLFFGSGTQLSVL.

The table lists this clone with a count of one. J is TRBJ1-1 and V is TRBV30, with a weak D call TRBD1 (5 bases). The V end was cut by 5 bases, the J end by 0 bases, with 19 bases between. From germline, CDR1 is GTSNPN and CDR2 SVGIG (reference sequence). CDR3 length: 16 amino acids. CDR3 nucleotide sequence: TGTGCCTGGCAGATTTGGACAAAAACTTTGAACACTGAAGCTTTCTTT. As protein: CAWQIWTKTLNTEAFF.

The chain carries TRBV6-5 and TRBJ1-3; 7 nucleotides agree with TRBD1. Looked up from germline, CDR1 is MNHEY and CDR2 is SVGAGI. The trim removed 7 bases at V and 3 bases at J, leaving 6 bases unmatched. This CDR3 comprises 14 residues. The CDR3: CASKDRSDGNTIYF. The CDR3 nucleotides read TGTGCCAGCAAGGACAGGTCGGATGGAAACACCATATATTTT.

This clone has a handful of counts. Other DNA sequences in this specimen translate into the identical CDR3. The rearrangement uses TRBV28 and TRBJ2-2; D is uncertain. This CDR3 spans 12 amino acids. Germline V CDR1 and CDR2: MDHEN, SYDVKM. The ends were cut back, 1 base at V and 5 bases at J, with 2 bases in the middle. The CDR3 nucleotides are TGTGCCAGCAGTTTATCGACCGGGGAGCTGTTTTTT. Encoded protein: CASSLSTGELFF.

The chain has TRBV23-1 and TRBJ1-5; a weak D match, TRBD1 (5 bases). TRBV23-1 is an ORF; its function is uncertain. CDR3 length: 17 residues. Trimming removed 7 bases from V and 0 bases from J, with 19 bases in between. The DNA of the CDR3 is TGCGCCAGCAAGACGTATCGAGGACATAATAGCAATCAGCCCCAGCATTTT. This gives the protein CASKTYRGHNSNQPQHF.

The V and J genes are TRBV18 and TRBJ1-5, with a tentative D call TRBD1 (6 bases). This CDR3 has 15 residues. Trimming shortened V by 4 bases and J by 4 bases, and 14 bases separated the two germline ends. Per germline, CDR1 KGHSH and CDR2 LQKENI. Written as DNA, the CDR3 is TGTGCCAGCTCACTCCTCTCAGGGGATAATCAGCCCCAGCATTTT. Its translation: CASSLLSGDNQPQHF.

This clone was counted once. J is TRBJ1-3 and V is TRBV2; weak D call: TRBD1 (5 bases). Trimming pared 5 bases from V and 9 bases from J, leaving 11 bases between. This CDR3 region has 12 residues. Germline V lookup: CDR1 SNHLY, CDR2 FYNNEI. The DNA of the CDR3 is TGTGCCAGCAGTTCAGACAGAATCACCATATATTTT. Protein sequence: CASSSDRITIYF.

This chain uses TRBV6-5 with TRBJ2-7; no definite D call. CDR3 size: 15 residues. The ends were cut back, 2 bases at V and 2 bases at J, with 13 bases in the middle. From germline, CDR1 is MNHEY and CDR2 SVGAGI. The DNA of the CDR3 is TGTGCCAGCAGTTACCGCCTACCTTCGGCCTACGAGCAGTACTTC. It translates to CASSYRLPSAYEQYF.

Remarks on this clone: The identical CDR3 is also encoded by other nucleotide sequences in the sample. This chain uses TRBV5-1 with TRBJ2-6; tentatively, D is TRBD1 (6 bases). The CDR3 extends over 16 amino acids. Germline lookup yields CDR1 SGHRS and CDR2 YFSETQ. The V and J ends lost 1 base and 4 bases respectively, with 12 bases between them. CDR3 protein: CASSLTAGAGANVLTF. The CDR3 nucleotides are TGCGCCAGCAGCTTGACCGCAGGGGCCGGGGCCAACGTCCTGACTTTC.

The table lists this clone with a few counts. V and J are TRBV29-1 and TRBJ1-3; D remains unclear. Germline assignment: CDR1 SQVTM and CDR2 ANQGSEA. This CDR3 comprises 13 residues. Trimming removed 5 bases at V and 1 base at J, with 9 bases between. Here the CDR3 reads CSVFQGSGNTIYF. The CDR3 DNA reads as TGCAGCGTTTTTCAAGGTTCTGGAAACACCATATATTTT.

A word on this clone: Other DNA sequences in the sample encode the same CDR3. V usage is TRBV5-1 and J usage is TRBJ2-1, with 9 nucleotides matching TRBD1. V lost 1 base to trimming and J lost 4 bases; unmatched junction nucleotides: 3. Germline lookup yields CDR1 SGHRS and CDR2 YFSETQ. The CDR3 totals 15 residues. The CDR3 nucleotides are TGCGCCAGCAGCTTGCAGGGACAGGGATACAATGAGCAGTTCTTC. It codes for CASSLQGQGYNEQFF. The whole variable domain, filled in from reference TRBV5-1 and TRBJ2-1, reads KAGVTQTPRYLIKTRGQQVTLSCSPISGHRSVSWYQQTPGQGLQFLFEYFSETQRNKGNFPGRFSGRQFSNSRSEMNVSTLELGDSALYLCASSLQGQGYNEQFFGPGTRLTVL.

The chain carries TRBV4-1 and TRBJ2-1; 7 nucleotides line up with TRBD2. With 7 bases clipped from V and 2 bases from J, the junction kept 11 bases outside the gene matches. The CDR3 is 16 residues long. CDR1 is MGHRA and CDR2 is YSYEKL in the germline V gene. CDR3 in DNA: TGCGCCAGCACGCGGGAGCTAGCGTTAGCCTACAATGAGCAGTTCTTC. This encodes CASTRELALAYNEQFF.

This chain connects TRBV6-1 to TRBJ2-1, with D possibly matching TRBD2 (5 bases). The germline V gene has CDR1 MNHNS and CDR2 SASEGT. V was shortened by 7 bases and J by 0 bases, with 13 bases between the two germline ends. CDR3 length equals 15 residues. The CDR3 reads CASTKGGSSYNEQFF. CDR3 DNA: TGTGCCAGCACCAAAGGAGGCAGCTCCTACAATGAGCAGTTCTTC.

This clone was seen a few times. Other DNA sequences in this sample translate to the same CDR3. V is TRBV11-2 and J is TRBJ1-2; no clear D gene. The CDR3 consists of 12 residues. Trimming shortened V by 1 base and J by 4 bases, and 4 bases separated the two germline ends. Germline lookup yields CDR1 SGHAT and CDR2 FQNNGV. CDR3 in amino acids: CASSLVGYGYTF. The CDR3 nucleotides are TGTGCCAGCAGCTTAGTCGGCTATGGCTACACCTTC.

CDR3 region: CASSQEAQGGNTGELFF. As DNA, the CDR3 is TGCGCCAGCAGCCAAGAAGCGCAGGGTGGGAACACCGGGGAGCTGTTTTTT. The chain uses TRBV4-1 and TRBJ2-2; maybe TRBD1 (5 bases). CDR1 and CDR2 (germline): MGHRA, YSYEKL. The CDR3 consists of 17 residues. Between the trimmed V and J ends, which lost 0 bases and 1 base, there was a span of 12 bases.

The chain couples TRBV2 to TRBJ1-1, with 8 positions matching TRBD1. Germline loops: CDR1 SNHLY, CDR2 FYNNEI. The V and J ends lost 4 bases and 4 bases, in that order; junction bases with no gene match: 2. The CDR3 runs to 13 residues. CDR3 protein: CASSATGVTEAFF. The CDR3, as DNA: TGTGCCAGCAGTGCGACAGGGGTCACTGAAGCTTTCTTT.

This clone was counted a few times. The chain is built from TRBV6-1 and TRBJ2-4; no firm D call. The CDR3 has 15 amino acids. The germline CDR1 and CDR2 sequences are MNHNS and SASEGT. V lost 0 bases, J lost 3 bases, and 9 bases lay in between. CDR3 DNA sequence: TGTGCCAGCAGTGAAGCGGGCCCTCGCAAAAACATTCAGTACTTC. Translation: CASSEAGPRKNIQYF.

This chain joins TRBV19 and TRBJ2-2; 9 positions agree with TRBD1. This CDR3 region has 15 residues. Germline V gene sequence: CDR1 LNHDA, CDR2 SQIVND (reference sequence). After removal of 6 bases from V and 6 bases from J, the junction contained 8 bases not matched to a gene. The CDR3 here is CASSQGDREPGELFF. Here the CDR3 DNA reads TGTGCCAGTAGCCAGGGGGACAGGGAACCCGGGGAGCTGTTTTTT. The variable domain in full, with the rest retrieved from reference TRBV19 and TRBJ2-2, is DGGITQSPKYLFRKEGQNVTLSCEQNLNHDAMYWYRQDPGQGLRLIYYSQIVNDFQKGDIAEGYSVSREKKESFPLTVTSAQKNPTAFYLCASSQGDREPGELFFGEGSRLTVL.

V usage is TRBV4-1 and J usage is TRBJ2-2, with D perhaps being TRBD1 or TRBD2 (5 bases each). The ends were cut back, 1 base at V and 0 bases at J, with 12 bases in the middle. This CDR3 contains 17 residues. Germline V gene sequence: CDR1 MGHRA, CDR2 YSYEKL. The CDR3 spells CASSQGNLGANTGELFF. DNA for the CDR3: TGCGCCAGCAGCCAAGGTAATTTGGGGGCGAACACCGGGGAGCTGTTTTTT.

With respect to this clone: Being one base from a much bigger clone, this may be a read error. The chain has TRBV5-4 and TRBJ2-7; 10 bases are a match to TRBD1. Germline V gene sequence: CDR1 SGHNT, CDR2 YYREEE (reference sequence). This CDR3 comprises 15 residues. The CDR3 DNA reads TGTGCCAGCAGCCCGGGACAGGGGCAAGGGTACGAGCGGTACTTC. This gives the protein CASSPGQGQGYERYF.

This clone was seen once. This chain joins TRBV5-6 and TRBJ2-5, with D possibly matching TRBD2 (6 bases). The germline V and J ends were trimmed by 4 bases and 3 bases, with 10 bases remaining between them. Germline loops: CDR1 SGHDT, CDR2 YYEEEE. CDR3 length equals 13 residues. This chain's CDR3 is CASSDRGEETQYF. In DNA form, the CDR3 reads TGTGCCAGCAGCGATCGCGGGGAAGAGACCCAGTACTTC.

The V gene is TRBV28, the J gene TRBJ1-3, with D possibly TRBD1 on 5 matching bases. V was pared by 4 bases and J by 2 bases, with 12 bases between. Germline CDR1 and CDR2: MDHEN and SYDVKM. The CDR3 loop spans 15 amino acids. The CDR3, as DNA: TGTGCCAGCAGTTCAAGGGGCGTCCCTGGAAACACCATATATTTT. This sequence encodes CASSSRGVPGNTIYF.

V usage is TRBV6-1 and J usage is TRBJ2-5; maybe TRBD1 (5 bases). V gave up 2 bases and J gave up 5 bases, with 15 bases separating them. The CDR3 consists of 15 residues. Germline V gene data show CDR1 as MNHNS and CDR2 as SASEGT. CDR3 amino acids: CASSERGRVWETQYF. In DNA, the CDR3 is TGTGCCAGCAGTGAAAGGGGCCGGGTCTGGGAGACCCAGTACTTC.

This clone was seen only once. The rearrangement links TRBV6-1 to TRBJ2-2; a possible D gene is TRBD2 (5 bases). Trimming removed 4 bases from V and 0 bases from J, with 9 bases in between. Per the germline V gene, CDR1 is MNHNS and CDR2 is SASEGT. CDR3 length: 15 amino acids. In DNA form, the CDR3 reads TGTGCCAGCAGTGGTTCGGGAACGAACACCGGGGAGCTGTTTTTT. Its protein product is CASSGSGTNTGELFF.

The genes are TRBV2 and TRBJ2-3; 8 nucleotides agree with TRBD2. The J segment lost 9 bases and the V segment lost 0 bases, leaving 11 bases of the junction unmatched. Germline V gene lookup returns CDR1 SNHLY and CDR2 FYNNEI. The CDR3 totals 16 residues. CDR3 residues: CASSEARSGGLSTQYF. Written as DNA, the CDR3 is TGTGCCAGCAGTGAAGCGAGGTCGGGAGGGCTGTCCACGCAGTATTTT.

The rearrangement links TRBV14 to TRBJ2-4, with D hard to call. The germline V gene has CDR1 SGHDN and CDR2 FVKESK. The CDR3 runs 13 residues. Between the trimmed V and J ends, which lost 4 bases and 2 bases, there was a span of 6 bases. The CDR3 nucleotides are TGTGCCAGCAGCCTTTCGTCCAAAAACATTCAGTACTTC. Its protein is CASSLSSKNIQYF.

The chain couples TRBV7-8 to TRBJ1-5; no clear D. The CDR3 has 17 amino acids. Germline lookup yields CDR1 SGHVS and CDR2 FQNEAQ. Trimming removed 4 bases from V and 3 bases from J, with 19 bases in between. The CDR3 bases are TGTGCCAGCAGCTCCGGACGGTATGTAGCAGACAATCAGCCCCAGCATTTT. Amino acid sequence: CASSSGRYVADNQPQHF.